The 23 T cell receptor beta chains below come from one sample, sequenced in a study of neurological immune-mediated disorders. From the 5' RACE reads, TCRdb called clonotypes with MiXCR, one entry per CDR3 protein. In the table there are more than 50,000 distinct CDR3 sequences, 9.5% to 12% of which are singletons. The source material was PBMCs. The source is a man aged 60 to 75 in good health.

This clonotype was seen many times. V and J are TRBV4-2 and TRBJ2-6, with a tentative D call TRBD1 (5 bases). Germline CDR1 is LGHNA and CDR2 is YNFKEQ. The V end was cut by 1 base, the J end by 0 bases, with 7 bases between. This CDR3 contains 16 residues. The CDR3 region has the DNA TGTGCCAGCAGCCAAGGGGGCTCCTCTGGGGCCAACGTCCTGACTTTC. The encoded protein is CASSQGGSSGANVLTF.

This clonotype has ten or more counts. Germline is not matched at one junction end, which may reflect a read error. J is TRBJ2-1 and V is TRBV5-1; 9 bases are shared with TRBD2. This CDR3 comprises 16 residues. Germline V gives CDR1 SGHRS, CDR2 YFSETQ. The CDR3: CASSLDGGGAYDEQFF. In DNA, the CDR3 is TGCGCCAGCAGCTTGGATGGCGGGGGGGCCTACGATGAGCAGTTCTTC.

This clonotype was counted ten times or more. This chain uses TRBV7-8 with TRBJ1-2, with no clear D. CDR1 SGHVS and CDR2 FQNEAQ come from the germline V gene. The CDR3 extends over 17 amino acids. The V and J ends lost 0 bases and 3 bases respectively, with 17 bases between them. CDR3 residues: CASSLAPARRVYYGYTF. DNA for the CDR3: TGTGCCAGCAGCTTAGCTCCGGCCCGACGGGTCTACTATGGCTACACCTTC. Drawing the rest from reference TRBV7-8 and TRBJ1-2, the complete variable domain is GAGVSQSPRYKVAKRGQDVALRCDPISGHVSLFWYQQALGQGPEFLTYFQNEAQLDKSGLPSDRFFAERPEGSVSTLKIQRTQQEDSAVYLCASSLAPARRVYYGYTFGSGTRLTVV.

This clonotype was observed at least ten times. The chain carries TRBV5-1 and TRBJ2-5, with D maybe TRBD2 (5 bases). V dropped 2 bases and J dropped 0 bases, with 11 bases sitting between them. CDR1 is SGHRS, CDR2 YFSETQ, per germline. The CDR3 sequence is 15 residues long. CDR3 sequence: CASSFSTGYQETQYF. The CDR3, as DNA: TGCGCCAGCAGCTTTTCCACGGGGTACCAAGAGACCCAGTACTTC.

Ten or more counts support this clonotype. The V gene is TRBV20-1, the J gene TRBJ2-7; D not certain. The CDR3 sequence is 13 residues long. Germline CDR1 and CDR2: DFQATT and SNEGSKA (reference sequence). V lost 2 bases to trimming and J lost 0 bases, with 8 bases between them. In DNA form, the CDR3 reads TGCAGTGCTAGAAGTGACCGCTCCTACGAGCAGTACTTC. It yields the protein CSARSDRSYEQYF.

The sample holds many counts of this clonotype. This rearrangement joins TRBV4-3 to TRBJ1-2; D not resolved. CDR1 is LGHNA and CDR2 is YSLEER in the germline V gene. The CDR3 has 15 residues. V lost 1 base and J lost 0, with 9 bases in between. The CDR3 protein is CASSQGTVANYGYTF. CDR3 bases: TGCGCCAGCAGCCAAGGAACGGTAGCTAACTATGGCTACACCTTC.

This clonotype has ten or more counts. The chain has TRBV5-1 and TRBJ2-7; 7 bases line up with TRBD1. J was trimmed by 3 bases and V by 4 bases; bases with no gene match: 7. The CDR3 runs 14 residues. Looked up from germline, CDR1 is SGHRS and CDR2 is YFSETQ. Here the CDR3 reads CASSAMTGNYEQYF. The CDR3 DNA reads TGCGCCAGCAGCGCGATGACAGGGAACTACGAGCAGTACTTC. The variable domain in full, completed from reference TRBV5-1 and TRBJ2-7, reads KAGVTQTPRYLIKTRGQQVTLSCSPISGHRSVSWYQQTPGQGLQFLFEYFSETQRNKGNFPGRFSGRQFSNSRSEMNVSTLELGDSALYLCASSAMTGNYEQYFGPGTRLTVT.

The chain is built from TRBV29-1 and TRBJ2-7; D gene uncertain. The CDR3 spans 13 residues. Trimming pared 6 bases from V and 5 bases from J, leaving 17 bases between. Looked up from germline, CDR1 is SQVTM and CDR2 is ANQGSEA. The CDR3 DNA reads as TGCAGCGTGCAAACGGGCTCCTCGGACGAGCAGTACTTC. Its translation: CSVQTGSSDEQYF.

The table lists this clonotype with many counts. This chain uses TRBV9 with TRBJ2-1; 9 positions match TRBD2. The CDR3 covers 16 residues. Germline CDR1 reads SGDLS; CDR2 reads YYNGEE. Trimming at V came to 3 bases and at J to 6 bases, leaving 10 bases not matched to a gene. The CDR3 nucleotides read TGTGCCAGCAGCGGGCAACTAGCGGGTCCCTCCAATGAGCAGTTCTTC. It is translated as CASSGQLAGPSNEQFF. The variable domain in full, completed from reference TRBV9 and TRBJ2-1, reads DSGVTQTPKHLITATGQRVTLRCSPRSGDLSVYWYQQSLDQGLQFLIQYYNGEERAKGNILERFSAQQFPDLHSELNLSSLELGDSALYFCASSGQLAGPSNEQFFGPGTRLTVL.

In this sample, this clonotype turned up many times. This chain joins TRBV5-5 and TRBJ2-7; perhaps TRBD1 as D (6 bases). Germline V gene sequence: CDR1 SGHKS, CDR2 YYEKEE (reference sequence). CDR3 length: 15 amino acids. Deletions cut 0 bases from V and 1 base from J, with 11 bases between. The CDR3 DNA reads TGTGCCAGCAGCTTGGGGACAGCGAATTCCTACGAGCAGTACTTC. Translated: CASSLGTANSYEQYF.

This clonotype was counted at least ten times. Here the CDR3 reads CASRQPSSGSSYEQYF. The CDR3 DNA reads TGTGCCAGCAGACAACCCTCTAGCGGAAGCTCCTACGAGCAGTACTTC. The chain joins TRBV6-2 or TRBV6-3 to TRBJ2-7, with 7 bases identical to TRBD2. Germline-derived CDR1 and CDR2 are MNHEY and SVGEGT. This CDR3 contains 16 residues. V trimming: 6 bases; J trimming: 0 bases; junction bases outside the gene matches: 11.

This clonotype was seen ten or more times. This sequence joins TRBV5-4 and TRBJ1-1, with D possibly TRBD1 on 6 matching bases. Looked up from germline, CDR1 is SGHNT and CDR2 is YYREEE (reference sequence). V was shortened by 3 bases and J by 0 bases, with 12 bases between the two germline ends. The CDR3 loop spans 15 amino acids. Here the CDR3 DNA reads TGTGCCAGCAGCTACGGACAGATGATGAACACTGAAGCTTTCTTT. This translates into CASSYGQMMNTEAFF.

Of note for this clonotype: At one end the junction does not follow the germline gene, possibly because of a read error. The gene calls are TRBV5-1 and TRBJ2-6; D assignment may be TRBD1 or TRBD2 (5 bases each). Germline values: CDR1 SGHRS, CDR2 YFSETQ. The CDR3 is 18 amino acids. The CDR3 DNA is TGCGCCAGCAGCGGGACGATCATGGGCGCCTCTGCGGCCAACGTCCTGACTTTC. Translation gives CASSGTIMGASAANVLTF. Full variable domain (remainder filled in from reference TRBV5-1 and TRBJ2-6): KAGVTQTPRYLIKTRGQQVTLSCSPISGHRSVSWYQQTPGQGLQFLFEYFSETQRNKGNFPGRFSGRQFSNSRSEMNVSTLELGDSALYLCASSGTIMGASAANVLTFGAGSRLTVL.

This clonotype was seen many times. This rearrangement joins TRBV10-3 to TRBJ2-5, with 11 bases identical to TRBD2. Losses at the gene ends were 3 bases for V and 4 bases for J; bases not matched to a gene: 1. The CDR3 is 14 amino acids. Per germline, CDR1 ENHRY and CDR2 SYGVKD. CDR3 sequence reads: CAISDTSGGETQYF. Here the CDR3 DNA reads TGTGCCATCAGTGATACTAGCGGGGGAGAGACCCAGTACTTC.

This clonotype was picked up many times. The chain joins TRBV12-3 or TRBV12-4 to TRBJ1-2, with a possible D match to TRBD1 (6 bases). The V end lost 2 bases, the J end lost 8 bases, and 18 bases lay between the germline ends. This CDR3 spans 15 amino acids. This CDR3 is CASSLSAGGSSGYTF. As DNA, the CDR3 is TGTGCCAGCAGTTTATCGGCGGGGGGCTCCTCGGGCTACACCTTC.

This clonotype was recorded at least ten times. V and J are TRBV2 and TRBJ1-6; 7 bases map to TRBD1. This CDR3 contains 13 residues. V gave up 7 bases and J gave up 10 bases; unmatched junction bases: 7. Germline V lookup: CDR1 SNHLY, CDR2 FYNNEI. The CDR3 DNA reads as TGTGCCAGCATTAGGACAGGCCAGTCACCCCTCCACTTT. Translation gives CASIRTGQSPLHF.

The genes are TRBV7-2 and TRBJ2-5; TRBD1 might be the D (5 bases). Trimming pared 2 bases from V and 4 bases from J, leaving 8 bases between. Germline CDR1 is SGHTA and CDR2 is FQGNSA. This CDR3 comprises 13 residues. The CDR3 coding sequence is TGTGCCAGCAGCTTAAGGGGCGGAGAGACCCAGTACTTC. It codes for CASSLRGGETQYF.

This clonotype was counted many times. The genes are TRBV5-6 and TRBJ1-2; D may be TRBD1 (6 bases). The CDR3 totals 13 residues. Germline V CDR1 and CDR2: SGHDT, YYEEEE. The ends were cut back, 2 bases at V and 4 bases at J, with 9 bases in the middle. The DNA of the CDR3 is TGTGCCAGCAGCTTAGGGGGAGCCTATGGCTACACCTTC. Its translation: CASSLGGAYGYTF.

This clonotype has ten or more counts. The rearrangement links TRBV4-1 to TRBJ2-7, with 7 bases matching TRBD1. Germline values: CDR1 MGHRA, CDR2 YSYEKL. Trimming at V came to 4 bases and at J to 3 bases, leaving 6 bases not matched to a gene. CDR3 size: 14 residues. The CDR3 DNA reads TGCGCCAGCAGCCTTGGACAGGCTGACTACGAGCAGTACTTC. It translates to CASSLGQADYEQYF.

This clonotype was recorded at least ten times. The CDR3 loop reads CASSLEGQEHTF. Written as DNA, the CDR3 is TGCGCCAGCAGCTTGGAGGGACAGGAACACACCTTC. V gene TRBV5-1 combines with J gene TRBJ1-2; 8 bases agree with TRBD1. Trimming took 0 bases from V and 12 from J; bases not matched to a gene: 4. Germline values: CDR1 SGHRS, CDR2 YFSETQ. This CDR3 is built from 12 residues. Full variable domain (outside the CDR3, taken from reference TRBV5-1 and TRBJ1-2): KAGVTQTPRYLIKTRGQQVTLSCSPISGHRSVSWYQQTPGQGLQFLFEYFSETQRNKGNFPGRFSGRQFSNSRSEMNVSTLELGDSALYLCASSLEGQEHTFGSGTRLTVV.

Ten or more counts support this clonotype. V usage is TRBV9 and J usage is TRBJ1-3; 9 positions agree with TRBD1. Germline CDR1 is SGDLS and CDR2 is YYNGEE. The CDR3 extends over 16 amino acids. Trimming took 4 bases from V and 3 from J; bases not matched to a gene: 8. CDR3 nucleotides: TGTGCCAGCAGCTTCCCTACAGGGGGCCTTGGAAACACCATATATTTT. Translating gives CASSFPTGGLGNTIYF. The whole variable domain, filled in from reference TRBV9 and TRBJ1-3, reads DSGVTQTPKHLITATGQRVTLRCSPRSGDLSVYWYQQSLDQGLQFLIQYYNGEERAKGNILERFSAQQFPDLHSELNLSSLELGDSALYFCASSFPTGGLGNTIYFGEGSWLTVV.

This clonotype has ten or more counts. V usage is TRBV5-1 and J usage is TRBJ2-2; possible D gene TRBD1, 6 bases. The CDR3 is made up of 17 amino acids. Trimming took 6 bases from V and 0 from J, leaving 18 bases between them. Germline CDR1 SGHRS, CDR2 YFSETQ. DNA of the CDR3: TGCGCCAGCACTCTAGGATACAGGACAGCGAACACCGGGGAGCTGTTTTTT. It yields the protein CASTLGYRTANTGELFF.

The table lists this clonotype with many counts. The V and J genes are TRBV20-1 and TRBJ1-2; D is ambiguous. Trimming stripped 1 base from V and 8 bases from J, with 20 bases between. Germline lookup yields CDR1 DFQATT and CDR2 SNEGSKA (reference sequence). The CDR3 spans 15 residues. CDR3 sequence (DNA): TGCAGTGCTAGAGGAACCGGGCGCCGGCTTGTAGGCTACACCTTC. Its protein product is CSARGTGRRLVGYTF.